This TCR beta chain was found in a study of CD8 T cells in ankylosing spondylitis listed by TCRdb under 2017. Context from the whole study: The study profiled T cell receptor beta repertoires in healthy donors and ankylosing spondylitis patients to find disease-linked TCR variants. The full study cohort was made up of roughly 25 ankylosing spondylitis patients and some 100 healthy donors. Samples of peripheral blood were taken, and for ankylosing spondylitis patients, synovial fluid was collected as well.

The sequencer was an Illumina HiSeq 2500. Quantitative 5'-RACE with molecular barcodes was used to prepare TCR beta libraries. As for the original processing: To identify disease-linked TCR variants, a new computational method was used, one built on a probabilistic model of VDJ rearrangement. Using fastp at Q25 and MiXCR, TCRdb reprocessed the public reads and kept productive beta chains. Every CDR3 protein is listed once, alongside the most common genes and DNA of its rows. For this entry, the V and J calls and clone size follow TCRdb and not the study's own pipeline. In this sample the table shows tens of thousands of distinct CDR3 sequences, 5.3% of which occur a single time. The ten largest clones capture approximately 1.8% of the sample. Study-wide findings and limitations: Some motif variants had previously been reported in the synovial fluid and blood of reactive arthritis patients, which suggests shared mechanisms of disease initiation. Significant enrichment of the disease-linked clones was reported in matched synovial fluid samples from ankylosing spondylitis patients. A TCR beta motif made up of several highly homologous amino acid variants appeared to be characteristic of blood from ankylosing spondylitis patients. In peripheral blood, the disease-linked clones were found at relatively low frequencies and had a CD8+ phenotype.

This clonotype has ten or more counts. Its antigen target is currently unknown. Per-nucleotide qualities are absent, and no much larger clonotype sits a single base away. Looking up the germline V gene (reference sequence) yields CDR1 SGHAT and CDR2 FQDESV. The CDR3 runs 18 amino acids, cysteine and phenylalanine included. The kept DNA is CDR3 alone, 54 bases in frame from the first base. The germline ends are 28 bases apart after V is trimmed by 4 bases and J by 10 bases. The sequence derives from a female donor with ankylosing spondylitis or in good health (not recorded which). Recombination connected TRBV11-1 to TRBJ2-2, and perhaps TRBD2 as D gene, on 6 matching bases. The specimen sequenced was blood, either unsorted or a sorted T cell fraction (not recorded which). The CDR3 region has the sequence CASSSVLVMGLIAVELFF. The DNA reads TGTGCCAGCAGCTCGGTCTTAGTTATGGGACTGATTGCGGTGGAGCTGTTTTTT. The CDR3 plus the reference TRBV11-1 and TRBJ2-2 genes for the other parts give the full variable domain: EAEVAQSPRYKITEKSQAVAFWCDPISGHATLYWYRQILGQGPELLVQFQDESVVDDSQLPKDRFSAERLKGVDSTLKIQPAELGDSAMYLCASSSVLVMGLIAVELFFGEGSRLTVL.